The 12 T cell receptor beta chains reported below all come from one sample, sequenced in a study of cytomegalovirus exposure and HLA in healthy donors. Here immunoSEQ multiplex PCR was the method, and the copy in TCRdb shows in-frame clones only, minus some. The sample contains approximately 230,000 clones, roughly 84% of which appear only once. Sequences were obtained from PBMCs. These receptors all come from a man aged 18 to 29 in good health and CMV-seropositive.

CDR3 in amino acids: CAISDENRRVEAFF. The CDR3 DNA sequence: TGTGCCATCAGTGATGAAAACCGGAGGGTTGAAGCTTTCTTT. V is TRBV10-3 and J is TRBJ1-1; D is unclear. The V gene lost 3 bases and the J gene lost 7 bases, with 15 bases spanning the gap. CDR1 is ENHRY, CDR2 SYGVKD, per germline. The CDR3 is 14 amino acids.

DNA of the CDR3: TGTGCCAGCAGCTTACCTAAAGGGACAGGGGCTCCCTACGAGCAGTACTTC. The encoded protein is CASSLPKGTGAPYEQYF. The chain joins TRBV11-2 to TRBJ2-7, with 10 bases identical to TRBD1. From germline, CDR1 is SGHAT and CDR2 FQNNGV. V dropped 2 bases and J dropped 2; count of bases not matched to a gene: 9. This CDR3 contains 17 residues.

This chain uses TRBV6-1 with TRBJ2-7, with 11 bases that match TRBD2. The CDR3 runs 15 residues. Germline loops: CDR1 MNHNS, CDR2 SASEGT. J was trimmed by 6 bases and V by 5 bases; bases with no gene match: 9. Written as DNA, the CDR3 is TGTGCCAGCAGTCCCCGGACTAGCGGGCGACTCGAGCAGTACTTC. Translated: CASSPRTSGRLEQYF.

This clone has a handful of counts. The chain uses TRBV2 and TRBJ2-5, with a tentative D call TRBD2 (6 bases). The CDR3 contains 11 residues. Germline CDR1 is SNHLY and CDR2 is FYNNEI. Trimming removed 3 bases from V and 7 bases from J, with 6 bases in between. The CDR3 DNA reads as TGTGCCAGCAGTGACGGGGGGACCCAGTACTTC. Protein sequence: CASSDGGTQYF.

This chain links TRBV4-2 with TRBJ2-6, with no clear D. Trimming left V 1 base short and J 0 bases short, with 7 bases between. The CDR3 is 16 amino acids. Germline lookup yields CDR1 LGHNA and CDR2 YNFKEQ. CDR3 in amino acids: CASSQGYSSGANVLTF. The CDR3 DNA follows: TGTGCCAGCAGCCAAGGGTACAGCTCTGGGGCCAACGTCCTGACTTTC.

The V call is TRBV6-6, the J call TRBJ1-2; 7 nucleotides line up with TRBD1. Germline CDR1 and CDR2: MNHNY and SVGAGI (reference sequence). This CDR3 is built from 13 residues. Losses at the gene ends were 5 bases for V and 6 bases for J; bases not matched to a gene: 6. The CDR3 sequence is CASSQGGGDGYTF. Here the CDR3 DNA reads TGTGCCAGCAGTCAGGGGGGCGGGGATGGCTACACCTTC.

V is TRBV4-3 and J is TRBJ1-2; D is ambiguous. Germline CDR1 LGHNA, CDR2 YSLEER. V lost 0 bases, J lost 2 bases, and 10 bases lay in between. This CDR3 has 15 amino acids. CDR3 coding DNA: TGCGCCAGCAGCCAAGAGTGGGTACAGAACTATGGCTACACCTTC. It is translated as CASSQEWVQNYGYTF.

The chain uses TRBV6-1 and TRBJ2-7; 7 bases agree with TRBD1. The J segment lost 6 bases and the V segment lost 7 bases, leaving 9 bases of the junction unmatched. The CDR3 has 13 residues. The germline V gene has CDR1 MNHNS and CDR2 SASEGT. CDR3 residues: CASTENRGSEQYF. CDR3 bases: TGTGCCAGCACCGAGAACAGGGGCAGCGAGCAGTACTTC.

The rearrangement uses TRBV30 and TRBJ2-3, with a tentative D call TRBD1 (5 bases). The CDR3 loop spans 15 amino acids. V dropped 1 base and J dropped 1 base, with 12 bases sitting between them. Germline lookup yields CDR1 GTSNPN and CDR2 SVGIG (reference sequence). The DNA for the CDR3 is TGTGCCTGGAGTGCCAGCAGGGTTGGCACAGATACGCAGTATTTT. Translated, it gives CAWSASRVGTDTQYF. The full variable domain, its missing parts supplied by reference TRBV30 and TRBJ2-3, is SQTIHQWPATLVQPVGSPLSLECTVEGTSNPNLYWYRQAAGRGLQLLFYSVGIGQISSEVPQNLSASRPQDRQFILSSKKLLLSDSGFYLCAWSASRVGTDTQYFGPGTRLTVL.

This clone was observed once. This CDR3 reads CASSEDWASYNEQFF. Here the CDR3 DNA reads TGTGCCAGCAGTGAAGACTGGGCCTCCTACAATGAGCAGTTCTTC. The chain carries TRBV6-1 and TRBJ2-1; no clear D gene. CDR1 is MNHNS and CDR2 is SASEGT in the germline V gene. The CDR3 covers 15 residues. Trimming stripped 1 base from V and 0 bases from J, with 7 bases between.

The chain recombines TRBV30 with TRBJ2-4; D tentatively reads TRBD1 or TRBD2 (5 bases each). Germline V gene sequence: CDR1 GTSNPN, CDR2 SVGIG (reference sequence). The CDR3 covers 14 residues. The V end lost 2 bases, the J end lost 9 bases, and 17 bases lay between the germline ends. CDR3: CAWSSGTSAGIQYF. The DNA for the CDR3 is TGTGCCTGGAGTTCCGGGACCTCCGCGGGCATTCAGTACTTC.

The CDR3 reads CASSAIQNNYGYTF. The CDR3 nucleotides read TGTGCCAGCAGCGCCATACAGAATAACTATGGCTACACCTTC. The chain recombines TRBV6-6 with TRBJ1-2; the D is unclear. This CDR3 has 14 amino acids. Trimming shortened V by 6 bases and J by 1 base, and 12 bases separated the two germline ends. Germline values: CDR1 MNHNY, CDR2 SVGAGI (reference sequence).